The 22 T cell receptor beta chains listed next were all sequenced from one sample in a study of blood T cell repertoires in COVID-19. Repertoires were generated with immunoSEQ multiplex PCR, while TCRdb's copy carries only in-frame clones and drops some. This sample has about 150,000 clones, with 75% to 85% found just once. The specimen sequenced was peripheral blood. Receptors were obtained from a woman aged 45-65 years in a cohort sampled during active or convalescent COVID-19.

The gene calls are TRBV25-1 and TRBJ1-4; D is uncertain. CDR1 and CDR2 from the germline V gene are MGHDK and SYGVNS. The ends were cut back, 8 bases at V and 12 bases at J, with 19 bases in the middle. The CDR3 runs to 13 residues. Written as DNA, the CDR3 is TGTGCCAGCTTGGGCAGGTCCGGCCTGGAACTGTTTTTT. Its protein is CASLGRSGLELFF.

The rearrangement uses TRBV18 and TRBJ1-5; D is uncertain. V dropped 3 bases and J dropped 5 bases, with 11 bases sitting between them. The CDR3 has 14 amino acids. Germline CDR1 is KGHSH and CDR2 is LQKENI. This chain's CDR3 is CASSPGQNHQPQHF. CDR3 DNA: TGTGCCAGCTCACCTGGCCAGAACCATCAGCCCCAGCATTTT.

The chain combines TRBV27 with TRBJ1-6, with D unresolved. The CDR3 length is 14 residues. V lost 3 bases and J lost 7, with 10 bases in between. In germline, CDR1 is MNHEY, CDR2 SMNVEV (reference sequence). The CDR3 DNA reads as TGTGCCAGCAGTTTCGGCCGGGAGAATTCACCCCTCCACTTT. Encoded protein: CASSFGRENSPLHF.

V is TRBV29-1 and J is TRBJ1-4; the match to TRBD1 covers 9 bases. Germline V gives CDR1 SQVTM, CDR2 ANQGSEA. The CDR3 is 13 residues long. Trimming at V came to 6 bases and at J to 8 bases, leaving 7 bases not matched to a gene. The CDR3 is CSVDGTGKEKLFF. The CDR3 DNA reads as TGCAGCGTCGACGGGACAGGGAAAGAAAAACTGTTTTTT. Combining the CDR3 with reference TRBV29-1 and TRBJ1-4 gives the whole variable domain SAVISQKPSRDICQRGTSLTIQCQVDSQVTMMFWYRQQPGQSLTLIATANQGSEATYESGFVIDKFPISRPNLTFSTLTVSNMSPEDSSIYLCSVDGTGKEKLFFGSGTQLSVL.

This clone occurred once. The DNA of the CDR3 is TGTGCTAGTGGTCCCTCCCCAGGGGTAGTAGCACCCCTCCACTTT. It encodes CASGPSPGVVAPLHF. The chain carries TRBV12-5 and TRBJ1-6; D possibly corresponds to TRBD1 (6 bases). The CDR3 extends over 15 amino acids. V was clipped by 5 bases and J by 11 bases, with 19 bases between them. CDR1 LGHNT and CDR2 FRNRAP come from the germline V gene. The whole variable domain, filled in from reference TRBV12-5 and TRBJ1-6, reads DARVTQTPRHKVTEMGQEVTMRCQPILGHNTVFWYRQTMMQGLELLAYFRNRAPLDDSGMPKDRFSAEMPDATLATLKIQPSEPRDSAVYFCASGPSPGVVAPLHFGNGTRLTVT.

This clone was observed many times. The rearrangement uses TRBV4-1 and TRBJ2-5; TRBD2 matches 7 bases. With V trimmed by 4 bases and J by 2 bases, 7 bases remained unmatched. The CDR3 has 15 residues. The germline gives CDR1 MGHRA, CDR2 YSYEKL. In DNA, the CDR3 is TGCGCCAGCAGCCCTCGGGACGGGGGGCAAGAGACCCAGTACTTC. It specifies CASSPRDGGQETQYF.

Here the CDR3 reads CASSQENTNTGELFF. The CDR3, as DNA: TGTGCCAGCAGCCAAGAAAACACGAACACCGGGGAGCTGTTTTTT. V and J are TRBV4-2 and TRBJ2-2; the D is unclear. V was shortened by 0 bases and J by 0 bases, with 5 bases between the two germline ends. The length of the CDR3 is 15 residues. CDR1 and CDR2 from the germline V gene are LGHNA and YNFKEQ.

This clone was seen only once. This rearrangement joins TRBV3-1 (or the pseudogene TRBV3-2) to TRBJ1-1, with TRBD1 identical over 8 bases. The germline CDR1 and CDR2 sequences are LGHDT and YNNKEL (reference sequence). The CDR3 contains 12 residues. After removal of 1 base from V and 9 bases from J, the junction contained 1 base not matched to a gene. CDR3 protein: CASSQGTGQAFF. CDR3 DNA: TGTGCCAGCAGCCAAGGGACAGGGCAAGCTTTCTTT.

The chain links TRBV15 to TRBJ1-1; no firm D call. V shed 5 bases and J shed 5 bases, with 12 bases lying between them. Per germline, CDR1 LNHNV and CDR2 YYDKDF (reference sequence). This CDR3 comprises 13 residues. The chain's CDR3 is CATSLGGFTEAFF. The CDR3 DNA is TGTGCCACCAGCCTGGGCGGGTTTACTGAAGCTTTCTTT.

CDR3 nucleotides: TGTGCCAGCAGTTTATTCACGGGGACTGAAGCTTTCTTT. Its protein product is CASSLFTGTEAFF. The chain joins TRBV12-3 or TRBV12-4 to TRBJ1-1, with no clear D. The V gene lost 2 bases and the J gene lost 5 bases, with 9 bases spanning the gap. The length of the CDR3 is 13 residues.

The chain uses TRBV3-1 (or the pseudogene TRBV3-2) and TRBJ2-7; the match to TRBD1 covers 10 bases. The germline gives CDR1 LGHDT, CDR2 YNNKEL (reference sequence). This CDR3 is 15 amino acids long. Trimming cost V 4 bases and J 6 bases; bases outside gene matches: 9. CDR3 protein: CASSRPGTGVVEQYF. In DNA, the CDR3 is TGTGCCAGCAGCCGTCCCGGGACAGGGGTGGTCGAGCAGTACTTC.

This clone has just one count. This rearrangement joins TRBV15 to TRBJ1-3, with 9 bases lining up with TRBD1. The CDR3 spans 11 residues. Looked up from germline, CDR1 is LNHNV and CDR2 is YYDKDF (reference sequence). With 3 bases clipped from V and 14 bases from J, the junction kept 2 bases outside the gene matches. CDR3: CATSRGTGLYF. CDR3 bases: TGTGCCACCAGCAGGGGGACAGGGCTATATTTT.

This clone has only one observation. DNA of the CDR3: TGCGCCAGCAGCCAGGGGACAGGTCGGAATGAAAAACTGTTTTTT. Residues: CASSQGTGRNEKLFF. The chain couples TRBV4-1 to TRBJ1-4; 8 bases are a match to TRBD1. V lost 3 bases and J lost 5; bases outside the gene matches: 5. The germline gives CDR1 MGHRA, CDR2 YSYEKL. This CDR3 comprises 15 residues.

The chain carries TRBV11-2 and TRBJ2-3; 13 bases are shared with TRBD2. The CDR3 covers 18 residues. The germline V gene has CDR1 SGHAT and CDR2 FQNNGV. Trimming took 5 bases from V and 2 from J; bases not matched to a gene: 10. The DNA of the CDR3 is TGTGCCAGCAGCCCTAGACTAGCGGGGGGTCGTTCCACAGATACGCAGTATTTT. Its protein product is CASSPRLAGGRSTDTQYF.

The chain recombines TRBV1 with TRBJ2-2; the D segment call TRBD2 is taken from the table without a DNA check. TRBV1 is shown as a pseudogene. The CDR3 totals 15 residues. The CDR3 nucleotides are TGCACCAGCAGCCTACTAGCGGGGTGCGCCGGGGAGCTGTTTTTT. It translates to CTSSLLAGCAGELFF.

V is TRBV19 and J is TRBJ2-7; weak D call: TRBD2 (5 bases). The CDR3 runs 19 residues. Trimming stripped 4 bases from V and 0 bases from J, with 25 bases between. Germline V gene sequence: CDR1 LNHDA, CDR2 SQIVND (reference sequence). CDR3 region: CASSKDPRQGLEGSYEQYF. DNA for the CDR3: TGTGCCAGTAGTAAGGATCCGAGACAAGGGTTAGAGGGCTCCTACGAGCAGTACTTC.

The V gene is TRBV6-5, the J gene TRBJ1-2, with D unclear. Germline-derived CDR1 and CDR2 are MNHEY and SVGAGI. There are 13 residues in the CDR3. The V end was cut by 7 bases, the J end by 2 bases, with 11 bases between. The CDR3 is CASTQNGNYGYTF. The CDR3 region has the DNA TGTGCCAGCACCCAGAACGGGAACTATGGCTACACCTTC.

The chain joins TRBV3-1 (or the pseudogene TRBV3-2) to TRBJ2-5, with 7 bases that match TRBD1. CDR1 is LGHDT, CDR2 YNNKEL, per germline (reference sequence). The CDR3 runs 14 residues. V trimming: 6 bases; J trimming: 5 bases; junction bases outside the gene matches: 9. The CDR3 spells CASRQQGLGETQYF. The CDR3 DNA follows: TGTGCCAGCAGGCAACAGGGGTTGGGGGAGACCCAGTACTTC.

The J gene is TRBJ2-3, the V gene TRBV30; possible D gene TRBD2, 7 bases. Germline CDR1 and CDR2: GTSNPN and SVGIG (reference sequence). V dropped 8 bases and J dropped 4 bases, with 19 bases sitting between them. The CDR3 has 14 residues. This chain's CDR3 is CAGRGGVSPDTQYF. The CDR3 DNA sequence: TGTGCCGGAAGGGGGGGAGTTTCTCCAGATACGCAGTATTTT.

This chain uses TRBV6-2 or TRBV6-3 with TRBJ1-2; a weak D match, TRBD1 (5 bases). From germline, CDR1 is MNHEY and CDR2 SVGEGT. This CDR3 is 16 amino acids long. The V gene lost 0 bases and the J gene lost 4 bases, with 15 bases spanning the gap. The CDR3 protein is CASSYSGGTSGYGYTF. The CDR3 DNA sequence: TGTGCCAGCAGTTACTCGGGCGGGACGTCGGGCTATGGCTACACCTTC.

This clone was detected only a few times. The V call is TRBV5-1, the J call TRBJ1-2; possibly TRBD1 for D (5 bases). Trimming shortened V by 1 base and J by 3 bases, and 13 bases separated the two germline ends. CDR1 is SGHRS and CDR2 is YFSETQ in the germline V gene. This CDR3 is 15 amino acids long. The CDR3 DNA reads as TGCGCCAGCAGCTTGTCGTCGGGCAGGGACTATGGCTACACCTTC. This encodes CASSLSSGRDYGYTF. The full variable domain, with the rest looked up from reference TRBV5-1 and TRBJ1-2, is KAGVTQTPRYLIKTRGQQVTLSCSPISGHRSVSWYQQTPGQGLQFLFEYFSETQRNKGNFPGRFSGRQFSNSRSEMNVSTLELGDSALYLCASSLSSGRDYGYTFGSGTRLTVV.

V and J are TRBV3-1 (or the pseudogene TRBV3-2) and TRBJ1-5, with TRBD1 matching over 8 bases. V shed 1 base and J 1 base; nucleotides not matched to a gene: 3. The CDR3 covers 16 residues. Germline lookup yields CDR1 LGHDT and CDR2 YNNKEL (reference sequence). The CDR3 loop reads CASSQAGGGSNQPQHF. In DNA form, the CDR3 reads TGTGCCAGCAGCCAAGCAGGGGGCGGCAGCAATCAGCCCCAGCATTTT.